Below, 4 T cell receptor beta chains from the same sample are listed, as sequenced in a study of identical twins. TCRdb re-derived calls from the 5' RACE reads in MiXCR, one entry per CDR3 protein. The data contain 500,000 to 550,000 distinct CDR3 sequences, 20% to 25% of them singletons. The data were also submitted as part of a second study, on yellow fever vaccine responses in identical twins.

Sequenced: CD4+ T cells sorted from blood. The receptors shown here come from a young woman in good health.

The chain couples TRBV6-5 to TRBJ2-7; TRBD1 matches at 7 bases. The trim removed 4 bases at V and 7 bases at J, leaving 10 bases unmatched. The germline V gene has CDR1 MNHEY and CDR2 SVGAGI. The CDR3 spans 14 residues. CDR3 region: CASSFTQGTGEQYV. The CDR3 DNA is TGTGCCAGCAGTTTCACACAGGGGACGGGGGAGCAGTACGTC.

This clonotype was seen repeatedly, ten times or more. V and J are TRBV13 and TRBJ2-2, with no clear D. The CDR3 extends over 12 amino acids. Deletions cut 6 bases from V and 1 base from J, with 3 bases between. Germline V lookup: CDR1 PRHDT, CDR2 FYEKMQ (reference sequence). This CDR3 reads CASRKNTGELFF. The DNA of the CDR3 is TGTGCCAGCAGGAAGAACACCGGGGAGCTGTTTTTT.

The rearrangement joins TRBV9 to TRBJ2-3, with 13 bases that match TRBD2. The CDR3 has 18 residues. The germline V gene has CDR1 SGDLS and CDR2 YYNGEE. V gave up 4 bases and J gave up 1 base; unmatched junction bases: 9. Here the CDR3 DNA reads TGTGCCAGCAGCTTCCGGACTAGCGGGAGAGGGGGCACAGATACGCAGTATTTT. Its translation: CASSFRTSGRGGTDTQYF. The complete variable domain, with remaining parts taken from reference TRBV9 and TRBJ2-3, reads DSGVTQTPKHLITATGQRVTLRCSPRSGDLSVYWYQQSLDQGLQFLIQYYNGEERAKGNILERFSAQQFPDLHSELNLSSLELGDSALYFCASSFRTSGRGGTDTQYFGPGTRLTVL.

The chain links TRBV28 to TRBJ2-2, with 10 bases matching TRBD1. Germline CDR1 is MDHEN and CDR2 is SYDVKM. This CDR3 region has 14 residues. Trimming cost V 9 bases and J 7 bases; bases outside gene matches: 8. As DNA, the CDR3 is TGTGCCAGTTTCGGGACAGGGGAAGTCGGGGAGCTGTTTTTT. Translated, it gives CASFGTGEVGELFF.